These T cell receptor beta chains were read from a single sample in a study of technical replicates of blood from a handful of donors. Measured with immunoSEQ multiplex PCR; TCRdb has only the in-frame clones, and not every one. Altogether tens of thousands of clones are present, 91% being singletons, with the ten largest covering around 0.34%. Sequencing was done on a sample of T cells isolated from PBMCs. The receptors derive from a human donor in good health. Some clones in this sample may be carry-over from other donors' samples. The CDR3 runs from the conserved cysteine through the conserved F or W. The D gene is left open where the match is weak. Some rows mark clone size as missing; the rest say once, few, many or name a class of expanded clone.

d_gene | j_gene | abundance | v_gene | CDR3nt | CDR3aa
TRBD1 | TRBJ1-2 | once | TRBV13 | TGTGCCAGCAGCCCTACACCGGGACAGGGTAACATAGAGTATGGCTACACCTTC | CASSPTPGQGNIEYGYTF
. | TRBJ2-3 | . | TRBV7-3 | TGTGCCAGCAGCTTAGCTAGCGGCACAGATACGCAGTATTTT | CASSLASGTDTQYF
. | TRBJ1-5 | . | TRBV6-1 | TGTGCCAGCAGTGACAGATATCAGCCCCAGCATTTT | CASSDRYQPQHF
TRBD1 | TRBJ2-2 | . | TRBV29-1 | TGCAGCGCGCCGACAGGGCGTAACACCGGGGAGCTGTTTTTT | CSAPTGRNTGELFF
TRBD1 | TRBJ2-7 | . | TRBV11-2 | TGTGCCAGCAGCCCTACGGGGACAGGGTTTTACGAGCAGTACTTC | CASSPTGTGFYEQYF
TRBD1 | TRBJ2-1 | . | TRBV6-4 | TGTGCCAGCAGTGATCTGGCCTCAGGGGGCAATGAGCAGTTCTTC | CASSDLASGGNEQFF
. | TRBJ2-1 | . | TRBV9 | TGTGCCAGCAGCGAGGGGGCCGGCGGGGTCGATGAGCAGTTCTTC | CASSEGAGGVDEQFF
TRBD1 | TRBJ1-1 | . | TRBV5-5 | TGTGCCAGCAGCCCACAGGGGGCCAGCACTGAAGCTTTCTTT | CASSPQGASTEAFF
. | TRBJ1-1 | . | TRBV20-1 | TGCAGTGCTAGAGCAGGGTTTGAAGCTTTCTTT | CSARAGFEAFF
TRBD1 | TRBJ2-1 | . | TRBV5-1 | TGCGCCAGCAACAGGGGCAATGAGCAGTTCTTC | CASNRGNEQFF
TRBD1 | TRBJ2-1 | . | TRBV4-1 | TGCGCCAGCGGACAGGGCTTAAACATTAGGCAGTTCTTC | CASGQGLNIRQFF